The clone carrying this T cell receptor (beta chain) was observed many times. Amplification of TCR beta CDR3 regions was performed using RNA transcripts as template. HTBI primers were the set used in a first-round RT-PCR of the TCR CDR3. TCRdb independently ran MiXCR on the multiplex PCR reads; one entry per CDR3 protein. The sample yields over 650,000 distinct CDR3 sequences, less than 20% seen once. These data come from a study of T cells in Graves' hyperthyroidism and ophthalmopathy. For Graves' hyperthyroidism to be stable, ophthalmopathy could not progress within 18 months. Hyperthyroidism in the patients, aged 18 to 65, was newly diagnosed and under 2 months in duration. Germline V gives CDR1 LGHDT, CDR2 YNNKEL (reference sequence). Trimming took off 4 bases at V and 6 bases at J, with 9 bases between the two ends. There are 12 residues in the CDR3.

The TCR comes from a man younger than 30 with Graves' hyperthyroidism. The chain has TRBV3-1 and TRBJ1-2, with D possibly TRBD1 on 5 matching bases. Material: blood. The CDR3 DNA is TGTGCCAGCAGCCCGGGACTTCATGGCTACACCTTC. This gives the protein CASSPGLHGYTF. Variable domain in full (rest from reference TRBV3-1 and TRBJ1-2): DTAVSQTPKYLVTQMGNDKSIKCEQNLGHDTMYWYKQDSKKFLKIMFSYNNKELIINETVPNRFSPKSPDKAHLNLHINSLELGDSAVYFCASSPGLHGYTFGSGTRLTVV.